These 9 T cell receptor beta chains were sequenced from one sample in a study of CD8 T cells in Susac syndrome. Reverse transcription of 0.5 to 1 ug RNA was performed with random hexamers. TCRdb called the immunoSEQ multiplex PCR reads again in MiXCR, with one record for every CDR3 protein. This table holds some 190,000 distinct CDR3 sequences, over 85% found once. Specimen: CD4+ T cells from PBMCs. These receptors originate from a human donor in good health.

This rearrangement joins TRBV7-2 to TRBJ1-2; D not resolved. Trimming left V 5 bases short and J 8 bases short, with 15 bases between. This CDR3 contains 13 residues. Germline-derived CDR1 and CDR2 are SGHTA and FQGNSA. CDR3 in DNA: TGTGCCAGCAGCCTATTATGGGAGGGCGGCTACACCTTC. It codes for CASSLLWEGGYTF.

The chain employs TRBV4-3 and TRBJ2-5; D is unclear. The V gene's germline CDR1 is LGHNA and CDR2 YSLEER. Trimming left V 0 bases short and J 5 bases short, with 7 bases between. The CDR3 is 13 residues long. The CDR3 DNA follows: TGCGCCAGCAGCCAAGAAGGGTGGGAGACCCAGTACTTC. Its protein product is CASSQEGWETQYF.

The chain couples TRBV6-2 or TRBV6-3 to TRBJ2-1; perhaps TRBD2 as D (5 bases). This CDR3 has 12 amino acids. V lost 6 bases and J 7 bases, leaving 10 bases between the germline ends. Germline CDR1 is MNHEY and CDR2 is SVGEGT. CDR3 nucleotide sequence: TGTGCCAGCAGCCGGAGGACGAATGAGCAGTTCTTC. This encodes CASSRRTNEQFF.

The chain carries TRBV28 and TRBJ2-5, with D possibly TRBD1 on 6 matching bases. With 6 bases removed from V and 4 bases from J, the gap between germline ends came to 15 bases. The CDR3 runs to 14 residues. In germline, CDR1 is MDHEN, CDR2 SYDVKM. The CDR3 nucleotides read TGTGCCAGCAGAAACTCACAGGGTTTAGAGACCCAGTACTTC. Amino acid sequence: CASRNSQGLETQYF.

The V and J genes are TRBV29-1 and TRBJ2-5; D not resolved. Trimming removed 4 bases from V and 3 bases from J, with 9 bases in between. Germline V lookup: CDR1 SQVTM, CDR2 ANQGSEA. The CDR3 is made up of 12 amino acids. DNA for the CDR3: TGCAGCGTTGGACACCCCGAAGAGACCCAGTACTTC. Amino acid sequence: CSVGHPEETQYF.

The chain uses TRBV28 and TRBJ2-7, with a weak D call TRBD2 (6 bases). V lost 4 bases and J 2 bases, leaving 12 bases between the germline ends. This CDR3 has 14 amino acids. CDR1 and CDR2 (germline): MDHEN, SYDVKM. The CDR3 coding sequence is TGTGCCAGCAGTTCGGGGGAAAGGACCTACGAGCAGTACGTC. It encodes CASSSGERTYEQYV.

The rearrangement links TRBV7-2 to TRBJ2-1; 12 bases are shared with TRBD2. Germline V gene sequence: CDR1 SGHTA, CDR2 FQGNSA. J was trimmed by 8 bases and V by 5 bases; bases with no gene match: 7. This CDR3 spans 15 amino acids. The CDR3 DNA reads TGTGCCAGCAGCACGACTAGCGGGAGTCTGCATGAGCAGTTCTTC. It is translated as CASSTTSGSLHEQFF.

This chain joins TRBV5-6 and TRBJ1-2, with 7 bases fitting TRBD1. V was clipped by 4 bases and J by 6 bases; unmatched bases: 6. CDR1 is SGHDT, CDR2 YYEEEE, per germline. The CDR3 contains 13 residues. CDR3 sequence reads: CASSRDRVDGYTF. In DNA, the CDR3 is TGTGCCAGCAGCCGAGACAGGGTGGATGGCTACACCTTC. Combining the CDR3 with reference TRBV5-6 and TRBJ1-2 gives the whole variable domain DAGVTQSPTHLIKTRGQQVTLRCSPKSGHDTVSWYQQALGQGPQFIFQYYEEEERQRGNFPDRFSGHQFPNYSSELNVNALLLGDSALYLCASSRDRVDGYTFGSGTRLTVV.

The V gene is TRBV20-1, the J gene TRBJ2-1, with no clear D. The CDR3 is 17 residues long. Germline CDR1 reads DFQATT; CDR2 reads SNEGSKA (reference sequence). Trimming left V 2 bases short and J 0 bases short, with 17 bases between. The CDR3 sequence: CSARTQVGWSSYNEQFF. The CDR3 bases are TGCAGTGCTAGAACTCAGGTCGGGTGGAGCTCCTACAATGAGCAGTTCTTC.